Presented here are 19 T cell receptor beta chains from one specimen sequenced in a study of T cell changes during pregnancy in multiple sclerosis. Libraries were prepared by immunoSEQ multiplex PCR; TCRdb keeps only in-frame clonotypes and omits some of them. This sample has tens of thousands of clones, with approximately 90% found just once. The material was CD4+ T cells from peripheral blood mononuclear cells, obtained in the first trimester of pregnancy. The receptors were sampled from a female donor with multiple sclerosis, enrolled in a pregnancy study.

The chain carries TRBV19 and TRBJ2-1; maybe TRBD2 (5 bases). With 5 bases removed from V and 0 bases from J, the gap between germline ends came to 14 bases. CDR3 length equals 16 residues. CDR1 LNHDA and CDR2 SQIVND come from the germline V gene (reference sequence). CDR3 residues: CASSLPLGSSYNEQFF. The CDR3 DNA is TGTGCCAGTAGTCTCCCACTAGGCAGCTCCTACAATGAGCAGTTCTTC.

The chain recombines TRBV2 with TRBJ1-2, with D hard to call. CDR1 and CDR2 from the germline V gene are SNHLY and FYNNEI. V lost 2 bases and J lost 0, with 7 bases in between. This CDR3 spans 14 amino acids. The CDR3 nucleotides read TGTGCCAGCAGTGAACAGGTAGCTAACTATGGCTACACCTTC. Translated: CASSEQVANYGYTF.

V gene TRBV4-3 combines with J gene TRBJ2-3; TRBD2 aligns across 9 bases. The CDR3 is 19 amino acids. V lost 0 bases, J lost 3 bases, and 13 bases stayed unmatched. Germline V gene data show CDR1 as LGHNA and CDR2 as YSLEER. The CDR3 region has the DNA TGCGCCAGCAGCCAAGAAGGCCCCGGAGTAGCGGGGGAAACAGATACGCAGTATTTT. Amino acid sequence: CASSQEGPGVAGETDTQYF.

V usage is TRBV4-2 and J usage is TRBJ2-2; D is uncertain. The CDR3 has 14 amino acids. Trimming took 8 bases from V and 2 from J, leaving 12 bases between them. In germline, CDR1 is LGHNA, CDR2 YNFKEQ. This CDR3 reads CASSPGSNTGELFF. The DNA for the CDR3 is TGTGCCAGCTCCCCAGGAAGCAACACCGGGGAGCTGTTTTTT.

This clone was observed a single time. The gene calls are TRBV10-3 and TRBJ1-3, with D hard to call. The germline CDR1 and CDR2 sequences are ENHRY and SYGVKD. The CDR3 loop spans 13 amino acids. Trimming stripped 2 bases from V and 6 bases from J, with 8 bases between. The chain's CDR3 is CAISEREQNTIYF. CDR3 bases: TGTGCCATCAGTGAGCGGGAGCAAAACACCATATATTTT.

The chain carries TRBV2 and TRBJ2-7; tentatively, D is TRBD1 (6 bases). This CDR3 is 15 amino acids long. Per germline, CDR1 SNHLY and CDR2 FYNNEI. Trimming pared 0 bases from V and 9 bases from J, leaving 18 bases between. CDR3 residues: CASSEAGQSLGSQYF. The CDR3 region has the DNA TGTGCCAGCAGTGAAGCCGGACAGTCCCTCGGTTCGCAGTACTTC.

The chain links TRBV11-2 to TRBJ1-1; the D is unclear. V was clipped by 1 base and J by 5 bases, with 11 bases between them. Per germline, CDR1 SGHAT and CDR2 FQNNGV. This CDR3 is built from 14 residues. As DNA, the CDR3 is TGTGCCAGCAGCTTAGTTCGGGTAGTGACTGAAGCTTTCTTT. Amino acids: CASSLVRVVTEAFF.

This chain connects TRBV5-1 to TRBJ1-3; 8 nucleotides line up with TRBD1. CDR3 length: 16 residues. Germline loops: CDR1 SGHRS, CDR2 YFSETQ. The V and J ends lost 5 bases and 1 base, in that order; junction bases with no gene match: 8. CDR3: CASRAGQVLSGNTIYF. CDR3 in DNA: TGCGCCAGCAGGGCGGGACAGGTACTTTCTGGAAACACCATATATTTT.

The chain couples TRBV5-6 to TRBJ1-3; D possibly corresponds to TRBD1 (6 bases). From germline, CDR1 is SGHDT and CDR2 YYEEEE. V lost 1 base, J lost 2 bases, and 7 bases lay in between. The CDR3 is 14 amino acids. This CDR3 reads CASSLRGTGNTIYF. CDR3 nucleotides: TGTGCCAGCAGCTTGAGGGGGACTGGAAACACCATATATTTT. Full variable domain (rest looked up from reference TRBV5-6 and TRBJ1-3): DAGVTQSPTHLIKTRGQQVTLRCSPKSGHDTVSWYQQALGQGPQFIFQYYEEEERQRGNFPDRFSGHQFPNYSSELNVNALLLGDSALYLCASSLRGTGNTIYFGEGSWLTVV.

The gene calls are TRBV7-2 and TRBJ1-5; no definite D call. Germline V gene data show CDR1 as SGHTA and CDR2 as FQGNSA. There are 13 residues in the CDR3. V gave up 2 bases and J gave up 7 bases, with 9 bases separating them. The DNA for the CDR3 is TGTGCCAGCAGCTTAAGTTATGCGCAGCCCCAGCATTTT. Translating it yields CASSLSYAQPQHF.

The chain carries TRBV7-2 and TRBJ1-1; D is possibly TRBD1 (5 bases). V was clipped by 8 bases and J by 0 bases, with 10 bases between them. CDR1 SGHTA and CDR2 FQGNSA come from the germline V gene. CDR3 length: 13 amino acids. The CDR3 here is CASRTSLNTEAFF. The CDR3 nucleotides are TGTGCCAGCCGGACAAGCCTGAACACTGAAGCTTTCTTT.

This clone was seen a few times. V usage is TRBV19 and J usage is TRBJ1-2; 8 bases are shared with TRBD1. V shed 4 bases and J 4 bases; nucleotides not matched to a gene: 14. The CDR3 loop spans 17 amino acids. CDR1 is LNHDA and CDR2 is SQIVND in the germline V gene (reference sequence). The CDR3 DNA follows: TGTGCCAGTAGTAGTACAGGGGGATTTTTGGTTTCCTATGGCTACACCTTC. Translation: CASSSTGGFLVSYGYTF. Based on the CDR3 plus reference TRBV19 and TRBJ1-2, the full variable domain is DGGITQSPKYLFRKEGQNVTLSCEQNLNHDAMYWYRQDPGQGLRLIYYSQIVNDFQKGDIAEGYSVSREKKESFPLTVTSAQKNPTAFYLCASSSTGGFLVSYGYTFGSGTRLTVV.

The chain has TRBV7-9 and TRBJ2-5; possibly TRBD1 for D (6 bases). The V end lost 3 bases, the J end lost 2 bases, and 19 bases lay between the germline ends. The CDR3 sequence is 17 residues long. The germline V gene encodes CDR1 SEHNR and CDR2 FQNEAQ (reference sequence). The CDR3 DNA is TGTGCCAGCAGCTTTACGGCCAACAGGGCCCCGCAAGAGACCCAGTACTTC. Protein product: CASSFTANRAPQETQYF. Full variable domain (rest looked up from reference TRBV7-9 and TRBJ2-5): DTGVSQNPRHKITKRGQNVTFRCDPISEHNRLYWYRQTLGQGPEFLTYFQNEAQLEKSRLLSDRFSAERPKGSFSTLEIQRTEQGDSAMYLCASSFTANRAPQETQYFGPGTRLLVL.

This clone is a singleton in its sample. The V and J genes are TRBV2 and TRBJ2-1, with D possibly being TRBD1 (5 bases). This CDR3 has 13 residues. Trimming took off 7 bases at V and 5 bases at J, with 12 bases between the two ends. The germline V gene has CDR1 SNHLY and CDR2 FYNNEI. Here the CDR3 DNA reads TGTGCCAGCATGGAAGGGGTCCACAATGAGCAGTTCTTC. Its protein is CASMEGVHNEQFF.

The V and J genes are TRBV18 and TRBJ1-6; TRBD1 agrees at 9 bases. Trimming took 2 bases from V and 9 from J; bases not matched to a gene: 5. The germline V gene has CDR1 KGHSH and CDR2 LQKENI. The CDR3 runs 15 residues. CDR3 sequence (DNA): TGTGCCAGCTCACCATACCGGGACAGGGTTTCACCCCTCCACTTT. It codes for CASSPYRDRVSPLHF.

J is TRBJ2-7 and V is TRBV27, with 7 bases identical to TRBD1. CDR1 MNHEY and CDR2 SMNVEV come from the germline V gene (reference sequence). The CDR3 has 15 residues. The V segment lost 6 bases and the J segment 3 bases; nucleotides outside the gene matches: 11. The CDR3 DNA reads TGTGCCAGCAGCTTTTATACAGGGGCGGTCTACGAGCAGTACTTC. Amino acid sequence: CASSFYTGAVYEQYF.

The rearrangement uses TRBV4-3 and TRBJ1-2, with 9 bases aligning to TRBD1. This CDR3 region has 13 residues. Per germline, CDR1 LGHNA and CDR2 YSLEER. With 6 bases clipped from V and 8 bases from J, the junction kept 7 bases outside the gene matches. CDR3 bases: TGCGCCAGCAGGAAACAGGGGGCCGGGGGCTACACCTTC. It is translated as CASRKQGAGGYTF.

This clone was found once. The chain couples TRBV11-2 to TRBJ1-6, with D maybe TRBD1 (6 bases). V lost 3 bases to trimming and J lost 5 bases, with 14 bases between them. This CDR3 is 16 amino acids long. From germline, CDR1 is SGHAT and CDR2 FQNNGV. CDR3 nucleotides: TGTGCCAGCAGCTTCCCCAGGGGCAGTGATAATTCACCCCTCCACTTT. This codes for CASSFPRGSDNSPLHF.

The J gene is TRBJ1-1, the V gene TRBV7-2; TRBD1 is a possible D gene (5 bases). The CDR3 runs to 13 residues. Between the trimmed V and J ends, which lost 2 bases and 7 bases, there was a span of 11 bases. The V gene's germline CDR1 is SGHTA and CDR2 FQGNSA. DNA for the CDR3: TGTGCCAGCAGCTTACTGGGGCAGGATGAAGCTTTCTTT. Protein: CASSLLGQDEAFF.